This T cell receptor beta chain comes out of a study of shared clonotypes between healthy human individuals. On the study more broadly: Per donor, CD8 memory used one plate, CD8 naive used two, CD4 memory used three and CD4 naive used three.

The length of the CDR3 is 15 residues. The V gene end was trimmed by 4 bases and the J gene end by 6 bases; junction bases not matched to a gene: 8. The germline V gene encodes CDR1 MGHRA and CDR2 YSYEKL. How the authors handled the data: ImmunoSEQ junction-only sequences lacked quality scores, so their filtering differed. TCRdb keeps only in-frame clones here, not all; method: immunoSEQ multiplex PCR. That table supplies the V and J calls and clone size; D and trimming were determined from the DNA. The sample has 600,000 to 750,000 clones, 55% to 75% seen once. Notes on the study in general: Compared with memory subsets, naive subsets generally had larger estimated richness.

Concerning this clone itself: Its target is unknown.

The chain couples TRBV4-1 to TRBJ1-5; TRBD1 matches 8 bases. The sequence derives from a woman aged 25 to 39 in good health. Specimen: memory CD4+ T cells sorted from blood. Sample subset: CD45RA-negative fraction. CDR3 nucleotides: TGCGCCAGCAGCCGGGAGGGACAGGCCATTCAGCCCCAGCATTTT. Translating gives CASSREGQAIQPQHF.